This T cell receptor beta chain stems from a study of metastatic and nonmetastatic thyroid tumors. TCRdb re-processed the PCR reads through MiXCR. The sample carries 17,000 or so clones, less than 30% recorded once. The germline V and J ends were trimmed by 5 bases and 4 bases, with 5 bases remaining between them. This CDR3 spans 11 amino acids. Looked up from germline, CDR1 is MDHEN and CDR2 is SYDVKM. None of the patients had undergone any treatment ahead of thyroid surgery. This clone came up a few times. Input material: adjacent normal tissue. The chain recombines TRBV28 with TRBJ1-2; no reliable D call. This receptor was taken from a female donor with papillary thyroid cancer or a benign thyroid nodule (not recorded which). Some clones in this sample may be carry-over from other donors' samples. The DNA of the CDR3 is TGTGCCAGCAGTGGGTCCTATGGCTACACCTTC. Protein: CASSGSYGYTF.